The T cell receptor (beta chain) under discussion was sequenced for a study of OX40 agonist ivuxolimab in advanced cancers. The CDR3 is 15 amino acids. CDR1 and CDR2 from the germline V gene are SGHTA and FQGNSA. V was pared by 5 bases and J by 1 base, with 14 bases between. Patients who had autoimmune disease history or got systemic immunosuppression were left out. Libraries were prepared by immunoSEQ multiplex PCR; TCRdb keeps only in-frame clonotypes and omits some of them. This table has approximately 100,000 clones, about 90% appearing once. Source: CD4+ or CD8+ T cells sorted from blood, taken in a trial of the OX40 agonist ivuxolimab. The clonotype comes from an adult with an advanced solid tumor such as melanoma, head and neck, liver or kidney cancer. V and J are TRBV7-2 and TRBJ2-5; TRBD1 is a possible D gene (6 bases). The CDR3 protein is CASSLTRGGQETQYF. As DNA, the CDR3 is TGTGCCAGCAGCCTCACCCGAGGGGGCCAAGAGACCCAGTACTTC.